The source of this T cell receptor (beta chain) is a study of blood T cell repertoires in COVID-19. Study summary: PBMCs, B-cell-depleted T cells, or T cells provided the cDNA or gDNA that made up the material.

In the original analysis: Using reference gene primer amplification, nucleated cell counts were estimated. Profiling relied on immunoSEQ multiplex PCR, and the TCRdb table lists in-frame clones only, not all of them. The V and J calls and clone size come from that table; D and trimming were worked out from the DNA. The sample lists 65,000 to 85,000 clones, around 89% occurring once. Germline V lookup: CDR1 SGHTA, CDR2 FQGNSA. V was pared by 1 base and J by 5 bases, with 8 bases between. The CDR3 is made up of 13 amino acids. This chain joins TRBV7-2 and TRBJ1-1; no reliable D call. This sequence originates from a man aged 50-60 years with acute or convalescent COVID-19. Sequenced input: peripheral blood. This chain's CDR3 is CASSLVSFTEAFF. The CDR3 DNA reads TGTGCCAGCAGCTTAGTCTCTTTTACTGAAGCTTTCTTT. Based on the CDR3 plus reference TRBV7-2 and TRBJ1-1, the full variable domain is GAGVSQSPSNKVTEKGKDVELRCDPISGHTALYWYRQSLGQGLEFLIYFQGNSAPDKSGLPSDRFSAERTGGSVSTLTIQRTQQEDSAVYLCASSLVSFTEAFFGQGTRLTVV.